A single sample is the source of the 2 T cell receptor beta chains below, sequenced in a study of shared T cell receptors in the human thymus. The assay was immunoSEQ multiplex PCR, and TCRdb's table has in-frame clones only and misses some. Of roughly 660,000 clones listed, around nine tenths are singletons. These same data were also listed under a study on human thymus T cells.

Sequencing used thymocytes. The source is a boy less than two years old with a congenital heart defect.

This chain connects TRBV12-5 to TRBJ2-7; D gene uncertain. There are 15 residues in the CDR3. CDR1 is LGHNT, CDR2 FRNRAP, per germline. V lost 1 base and J lost 2, with 12 bases in between. Written as DNA, the CDR3 is TGTGCTAGTGGTTTGGGCCGGAGTCCTACCTACGAGCAGTACTTC. This gives the protein CASGLGRSPTYEQYF.

The gene calls are TRBV11-2 and TRBJ2-7; perhaps TRBD2 as D (6 bases). Germline assignment: CDR1 SGHAT and CDR2 FQNNGV. The CDR3 has 13 residues. The germline V and J ends were trimmed by 5 bases and 3 bases, with 11 bases remaining between them. CDR3 sequence (DNA): TGTGCCAGCAGCGGGGACTGGGGCTACGAGCAGTACTTC. It encodes CASSGDWGYEQYF.